Listed below are T cell receptor beta chains from one sample, sequenced in a study of control samples from healthy donors and cancer patients. Profiled with immunoSEQ multiplex PCR; TCRdb holds only in-frame clones, not every one. Counted here are over 200,000 clones, almost 85% occurring once; the ten biggest clones make up more than 10%. The sequencing input was PBMCs. These receptors originate from a woman in her sixties or seventies with lung cancer. Each CDR3 is given without its conserved first and last residue. A D gene is named only where the DNA matches it firmly.

>TRBD1|TRBV28|TRBJ1-5
ASSFLGSGTGVRGNQPQH
>-|TRBV6-5|TRBJ1-2
ATRGGNYGYT
>-|TRBV9|TRBJ1-6
ASSVESGSSPLH
>TRBD2|TRBV5-1|TRBJ2-1
ASILGTSGSNEQF
>-|TRBV12-5|TRBJ2-7
ASGTTVSYEQY
>TRBD1|TRBV19|TRBJ2-2
ASSPRTGGNTGELF
>TRBD2|TRBV9|TRBJ2-3
ASSLTSVHTDTQY
>-|TRBV18|TRBJ1-6
ASSPPGFTSPLH
>TRBD1|TRBV28|TRBJ2-3
ASSLATGATQY
>TRBD1|TRBV27|TRBJ2-2
ASRATGGGGGELF
>-|TRBV28|TRBJ1-1
ASSGQPRGTEAF
>-|TRBV4-2|TRBJ2-2
ASSQDFGGLRPGELF
>TRBD1|TRBV6-5|TRBJ2-4
ASSTGTGGNIQY
>-|TRBV6-5|TRBJ1-2
ASSPSDGFSGYT
>TRBD1|TRBV27|TRBJ1-2
ASSLLGDRINYGYT
>-|TRBV28|TRBJ2-5
ASSLSPRVWETQY
>-|TRBV18|TRBJ1-6
ASSPGGNSPLH
>-|TRBV5-6|TRBJ1-4
ASSLAGSRYGEKLF
>-|TRBV5-1|TRBJ2-6
ASSWASGANVLT
>-|TRBV6-1|TRBJ2-1
ASSEARPGQYYNEQF
>-|TRBV5-5|TRBJ1-2
ASSLSGQSNYGYT
>-|TRBV2|TRBJ2-1
ASLGQVRQF
>-|TRBV6-5|TRBJ2-1
ASSYTGLNEQF